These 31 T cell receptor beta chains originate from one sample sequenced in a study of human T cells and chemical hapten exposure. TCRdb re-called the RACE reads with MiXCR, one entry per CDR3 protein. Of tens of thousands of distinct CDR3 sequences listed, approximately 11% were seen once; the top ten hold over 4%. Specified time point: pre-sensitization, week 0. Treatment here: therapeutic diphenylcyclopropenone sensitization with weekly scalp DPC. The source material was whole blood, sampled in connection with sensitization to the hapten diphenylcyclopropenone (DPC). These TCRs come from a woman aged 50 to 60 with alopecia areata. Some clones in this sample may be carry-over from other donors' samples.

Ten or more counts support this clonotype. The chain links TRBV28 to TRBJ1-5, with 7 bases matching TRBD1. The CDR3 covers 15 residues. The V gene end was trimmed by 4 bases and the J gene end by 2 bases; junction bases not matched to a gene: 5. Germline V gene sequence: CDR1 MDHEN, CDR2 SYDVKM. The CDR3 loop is CASSSGQGGNQPQHF. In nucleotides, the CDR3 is TGTGCCAGCAGTTCGGGGCAGGGGGGCAATCAGCCCCAGCATTTT.

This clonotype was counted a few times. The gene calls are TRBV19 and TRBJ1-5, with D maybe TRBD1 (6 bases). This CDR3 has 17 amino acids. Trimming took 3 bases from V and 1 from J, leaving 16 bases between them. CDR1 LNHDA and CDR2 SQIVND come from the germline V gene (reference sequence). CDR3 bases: TGTGCCAGTAGTATGGGCGCGGGGGCGCCGAGCAATCAGCCCCAGCATTTT. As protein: CASSMGAGAPSNQPQHF.

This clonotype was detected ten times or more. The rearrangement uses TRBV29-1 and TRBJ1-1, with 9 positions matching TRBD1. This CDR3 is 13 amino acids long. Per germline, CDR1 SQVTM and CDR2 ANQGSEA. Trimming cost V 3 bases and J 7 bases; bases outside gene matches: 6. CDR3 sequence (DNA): TGCAGCGTTGAGCCGGGACAGGGCCTTGAAGCTTTCTTT. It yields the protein CSVEPGQGLEAFF.

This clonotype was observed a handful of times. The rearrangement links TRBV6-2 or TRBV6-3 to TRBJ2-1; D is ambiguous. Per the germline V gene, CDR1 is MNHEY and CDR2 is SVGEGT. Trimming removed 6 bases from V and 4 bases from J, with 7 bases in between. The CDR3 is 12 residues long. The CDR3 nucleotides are TGTGCCAGCAGCCTCAATTACAATGAGCAGTTCTTC. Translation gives CASSLNYNEQFF.

The CDR3 nucleotides are TGTGCCAGCAGCTTAGTTTGGGGGAACACCGGGGAGCTGTTTTTT. Encoded protein: CASSLVWGNTGELFF. The genes are TRBV7-9 and TRBJ2-2; D unclear. Trimming left V 1 base short and J 1 base short, with 7 bases between. CDR1 is SEHNR and CDR2 is FQNEAQ in the germline V gene (reference sequence). The CDR3 totals 15 residues.

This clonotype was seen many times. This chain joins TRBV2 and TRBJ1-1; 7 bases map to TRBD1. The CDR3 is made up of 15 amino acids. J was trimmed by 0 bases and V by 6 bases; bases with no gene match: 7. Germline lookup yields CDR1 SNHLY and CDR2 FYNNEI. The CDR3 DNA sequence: TGTGCCAGCAGACGGGAGGGGGCTATGAACACTGAAGCTTTCTTT. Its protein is CASRREGAMNTEAFF.

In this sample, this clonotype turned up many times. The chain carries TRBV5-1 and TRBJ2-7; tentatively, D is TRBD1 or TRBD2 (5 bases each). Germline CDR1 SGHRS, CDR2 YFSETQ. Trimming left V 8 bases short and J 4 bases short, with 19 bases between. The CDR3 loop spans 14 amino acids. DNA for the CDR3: TGCGCCAGTAAAGCACCGGGACGCACTTACGAGCAGTACTTC. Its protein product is CASKAPGRTYEQYF.

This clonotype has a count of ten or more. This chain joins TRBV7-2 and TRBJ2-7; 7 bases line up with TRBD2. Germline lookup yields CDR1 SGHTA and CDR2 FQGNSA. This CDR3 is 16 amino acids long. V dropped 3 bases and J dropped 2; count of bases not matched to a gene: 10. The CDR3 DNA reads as TGTGCCAGCAGCTTGGGATCTAGCGGCCTACCCTACGAGCAGTACTTC. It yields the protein CASSLGSSGLPYEQYF.

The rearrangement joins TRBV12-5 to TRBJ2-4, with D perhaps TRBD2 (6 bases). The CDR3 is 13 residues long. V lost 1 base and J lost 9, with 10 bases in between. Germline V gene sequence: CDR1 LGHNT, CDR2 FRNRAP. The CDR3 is CASGLDAGSIQYF. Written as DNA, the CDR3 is TGTGCTAGTGGTTTGGACGCGGGAAGCATTCAGTACTTC.

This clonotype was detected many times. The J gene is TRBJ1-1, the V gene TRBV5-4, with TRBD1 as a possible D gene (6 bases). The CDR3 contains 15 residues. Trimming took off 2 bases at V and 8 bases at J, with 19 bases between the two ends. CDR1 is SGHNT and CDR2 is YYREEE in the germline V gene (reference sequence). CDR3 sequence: CASSLLGGRMTEAFF. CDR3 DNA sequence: TGTGCCAGCAGCTTATTGGGGGGGCGAATGACAGAAGCTTTCTTT.

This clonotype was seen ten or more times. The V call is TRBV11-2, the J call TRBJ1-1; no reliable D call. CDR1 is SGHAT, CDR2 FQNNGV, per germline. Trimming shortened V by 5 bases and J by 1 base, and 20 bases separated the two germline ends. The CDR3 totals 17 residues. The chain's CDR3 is CASSPTRGPPGNTEAFF. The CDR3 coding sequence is TGTGCCAGCAGCCCCACCCGCGGTCCTCCCGGGAACACTGAAGCTTTCTTT.

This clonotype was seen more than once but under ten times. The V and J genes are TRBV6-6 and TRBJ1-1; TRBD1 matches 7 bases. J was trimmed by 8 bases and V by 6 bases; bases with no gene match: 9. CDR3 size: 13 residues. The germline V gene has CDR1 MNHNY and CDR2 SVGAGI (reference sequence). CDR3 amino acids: CASSRSSQGEAFF. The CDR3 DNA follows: TGTGCCAGCAGCCGCTCGTCACAGGGGGAAGCTTTCTTT.

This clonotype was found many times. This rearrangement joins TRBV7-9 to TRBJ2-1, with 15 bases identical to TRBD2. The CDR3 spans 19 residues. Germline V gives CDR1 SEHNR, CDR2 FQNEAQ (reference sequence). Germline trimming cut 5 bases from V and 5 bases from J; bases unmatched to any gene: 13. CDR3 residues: CASSQGLAGGKALHNEQFF. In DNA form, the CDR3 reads TGTGCCAGCAGCCAGGGACTAGCGGGGGGCAAGGCCCTCCACAATGAGCAGTTCTTC. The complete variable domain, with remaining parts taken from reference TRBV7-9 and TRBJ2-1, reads DTGVSQNPRHKITKRGQNVTFRCDPISEHNRLYWYRQTLGQGPEFLTYFQNEAQLEKSRLLSDRFSAERPKGSFSTLEIQRTEQGDSAMYLCASSQGLAGGKALHNEQFFGPGTRLTVL.

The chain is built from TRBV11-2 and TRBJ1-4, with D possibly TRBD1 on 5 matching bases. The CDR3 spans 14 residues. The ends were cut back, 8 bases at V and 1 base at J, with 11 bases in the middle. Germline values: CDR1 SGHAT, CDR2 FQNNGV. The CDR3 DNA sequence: TGTGCCAGCCTGGGGCAGGGAACTAATGAAAAACTGTTTTTT. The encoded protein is CASLGQGTNEKLFF.

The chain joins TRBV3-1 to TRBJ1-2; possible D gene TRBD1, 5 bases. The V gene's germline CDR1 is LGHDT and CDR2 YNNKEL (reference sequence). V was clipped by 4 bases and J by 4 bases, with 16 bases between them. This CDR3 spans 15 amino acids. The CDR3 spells CASSPEAGIAYGYTF. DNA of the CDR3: TGTGCCAGCAGCCCGGAGGCAGGGATCGCCTATGGCTACACCTTC.

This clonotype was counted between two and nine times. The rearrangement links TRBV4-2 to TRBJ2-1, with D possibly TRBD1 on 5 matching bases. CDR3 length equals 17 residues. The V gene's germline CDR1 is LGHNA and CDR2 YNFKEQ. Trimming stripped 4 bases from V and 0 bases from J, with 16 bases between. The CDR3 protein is CASSLSVQTDSYNEQFF. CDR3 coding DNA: TGTGCCAGCAGCCTAAGTGTCCAGACAGACTCCTACAATGAGCAGTTCTTC.

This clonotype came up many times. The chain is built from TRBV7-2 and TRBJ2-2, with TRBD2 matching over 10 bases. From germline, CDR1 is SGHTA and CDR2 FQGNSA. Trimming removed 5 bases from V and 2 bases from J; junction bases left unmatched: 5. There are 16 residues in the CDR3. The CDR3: CASSPSGGANTGELFF. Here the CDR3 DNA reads TGTGCCAGCAGCCCCAGCGGGGGGGCTAACACCGGGGAGCTGTTTTTT.

This CDR3 is CASSPLAGQTYNEQFF. The CDR3 DNA reads TGCGCCAGCAGCCCACTAGCGGGACAGACCTACAATGAGCAGTTCTTC. The chain combines TRBV5-1 with TRBJ2-1, with 10 bases matching TRBD2. The germline CDR1 and CDR2 sequences are SGHRS and YFSETQ. This CDR3 region has 16 residues. The junction had 6 bases not matched to a gene; V was cut back by 4 bases and J by 2 bases.

The CDR3: CASSSGRGQSSYNSPLHF. CDR3 bases: TGTGCCAGCAGCTCCGGACGGGGCCAGAGCTCCTATAATTCACCCCTCCACTTT. This sequence joins TRBV7-9 and TRBJ1-6, with a weak D call TRBD1 (5 bases). V shed 4 bases and J shed 0 bases, with 16 bases lying between them. Germline CDR1 is SEHNR and CDR2 is FQNEAQ (reference sequence). The CDR3 has 18 amino acids.

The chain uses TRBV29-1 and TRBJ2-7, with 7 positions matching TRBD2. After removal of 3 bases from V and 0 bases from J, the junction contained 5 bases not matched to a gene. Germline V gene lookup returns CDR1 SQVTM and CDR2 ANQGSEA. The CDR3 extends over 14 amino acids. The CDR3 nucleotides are TGCAGCGTTGATACCGGGGGGAGCTCCTACGAGCAGTACTTC. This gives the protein CSVDTGGSSYEQYF.

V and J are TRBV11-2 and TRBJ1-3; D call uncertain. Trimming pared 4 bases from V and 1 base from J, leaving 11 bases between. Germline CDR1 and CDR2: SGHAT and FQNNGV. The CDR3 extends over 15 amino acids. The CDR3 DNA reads TGTGCCAGCAGCTCTCTACGGGGATCTGGAAACACCATATATTTT. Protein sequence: CASSSLRGSGNTIYF.

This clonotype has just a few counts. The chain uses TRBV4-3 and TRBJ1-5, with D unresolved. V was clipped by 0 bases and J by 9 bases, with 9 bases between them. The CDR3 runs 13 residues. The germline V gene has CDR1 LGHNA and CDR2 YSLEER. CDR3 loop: CASSQDRNWPQHF. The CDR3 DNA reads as TGCGCCAGCAGCCAAGATCGGAATTGGCCCCAGCATTTT.

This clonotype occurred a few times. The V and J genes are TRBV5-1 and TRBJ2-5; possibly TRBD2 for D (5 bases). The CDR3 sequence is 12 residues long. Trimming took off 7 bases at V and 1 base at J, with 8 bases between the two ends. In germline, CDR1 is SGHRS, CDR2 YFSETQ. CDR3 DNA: TGCGCCAGCCGGAGGAGCCAAGAGACCCAGTACTTC. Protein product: CASRRSQETQYF. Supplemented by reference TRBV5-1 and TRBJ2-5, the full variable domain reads KAGVTQTPRYLIKTRGQQVTLSCSPISGHRSVSWYQQTPGQGLQFLFEYFSETQRNKGNFPGRFSGRQFSNSRSEMNVSTLELGDSALYLCASRRSQETQYFGPGTRLLVL.

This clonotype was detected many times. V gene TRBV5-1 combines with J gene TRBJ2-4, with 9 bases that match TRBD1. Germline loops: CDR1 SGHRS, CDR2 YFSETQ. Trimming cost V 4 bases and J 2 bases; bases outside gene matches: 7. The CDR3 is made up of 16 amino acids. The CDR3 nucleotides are TGCGCCAGCAGCCTGACAGGGGGGGCGTCCAAAAACATTCAGTACTTC. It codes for CASSLTGGASKNIQYF.

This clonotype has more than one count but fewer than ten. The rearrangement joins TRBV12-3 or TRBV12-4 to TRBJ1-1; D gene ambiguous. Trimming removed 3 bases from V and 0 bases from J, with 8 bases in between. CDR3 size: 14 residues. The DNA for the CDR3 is TGTGCCAGCAGTTTGTCGGTGCTGAACACTGAAGCTTTCTTT. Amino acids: CASSLSVLNTEAFF.

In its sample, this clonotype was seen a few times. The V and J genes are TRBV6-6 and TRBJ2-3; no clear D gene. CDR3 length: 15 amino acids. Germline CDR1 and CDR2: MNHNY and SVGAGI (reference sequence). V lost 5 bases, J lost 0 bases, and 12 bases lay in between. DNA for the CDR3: TGTGCCAGCAGTATCCAGGTGCCTAGCACAGATACGCAGTATTTT. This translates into CASSIQVPSTDTQYF.

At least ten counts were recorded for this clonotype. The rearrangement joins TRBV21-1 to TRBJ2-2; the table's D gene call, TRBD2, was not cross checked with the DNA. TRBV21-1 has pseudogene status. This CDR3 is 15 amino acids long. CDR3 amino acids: CASRGTSGRFEELFF. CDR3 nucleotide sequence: TGTGCCAGCAGGGGGACTAGCGGGAGGTTCGAGGAGCTGTTTTTT.

The CDR3 DNA follows: TGCAGTGCTAATGACAGGGGCTACGAGCAGTACTTC. As protein: CSANDRGYEQYF. This sequence joins TRBV20-1 and TRBJ2-7, with 8 bases that match TRBD1. Germline V lookup: CDR1 DFQATT, CDR2 SNEGSKA (reference sequence). This CDR3 is built from 12 residues. V shed 4 bases and J 3 bases; nucleotides not matched to a gene: 2.

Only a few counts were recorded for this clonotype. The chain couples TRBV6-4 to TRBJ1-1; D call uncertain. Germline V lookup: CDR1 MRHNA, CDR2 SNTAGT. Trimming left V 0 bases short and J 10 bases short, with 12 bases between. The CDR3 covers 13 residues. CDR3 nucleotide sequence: TGTGCCAGCAGTGACTCATTCGGGGATAGAGCTTTCTTT. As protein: CASSDSFGDRAFF.

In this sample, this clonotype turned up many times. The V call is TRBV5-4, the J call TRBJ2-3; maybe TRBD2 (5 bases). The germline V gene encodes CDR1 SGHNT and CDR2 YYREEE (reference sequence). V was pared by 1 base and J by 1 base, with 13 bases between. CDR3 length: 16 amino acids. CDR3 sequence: CASSLPRELGTDTQYF. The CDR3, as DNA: TGTGCCAGCAGCTTGCCGAGGGAGCTAGGCACAGATACGCAGTATTTT.

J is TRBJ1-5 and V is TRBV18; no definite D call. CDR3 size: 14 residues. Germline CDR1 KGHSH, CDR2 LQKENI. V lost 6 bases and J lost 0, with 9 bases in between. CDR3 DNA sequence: TGTGCCAGCTCTCGCGACATTAGCAATCAGCCCCAGCATTTT. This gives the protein CASSRDISNQPQHF.